These 32 T cell receptor beta chains originate from one sample sequenced in a study of T cells in tuberculosis. Documented time point: new active TB diagnosis, blood taken before or within 7 days of starting treatment. The table came from immunoSEQ multiplex PCR; TCRdb's copy has only in-frame clones and leaves some out. The sample lists tens of thousands of clones, approximately 90% occurring once. The sequencing used PBMCs, collected at tuberculosis diagnosis. These receptors originate from an adult with tuberculosis.

V usage is TRBV7-9 and J usage is TRBJ2-4; D not resolved. CDR3 size: 14 residues. V was pared by 8 bases and J by 0 bases, with 11 bases between. CDR1 and CDR2 from the germline V gene are SEHNR and FQNEAQ (reference sequence). The CDR3 spells CASGPAVAKNIQYF. The DNA for the CDR3 is TGTGCCAGCGGGCCGGCAGTAGCCAAAAACATTCAGTACTTC.

This rearrangement joins TRBV30 to TRBJ2-3; 8 bases are a match to TRBD1. The CDR3 has 15 amino acids. The V segment lost 3 bases and the J segment 6 bases; nucleotides outside the gene matches: 11. Germline V gene data show CDR1 as GTSNPN and CDR2 as SVGIG (reference sequence). CDR3: CAWSPQSQGADTQYF. CDR3 DNA: TGTGCCTGGAGCCCCCAAAGTCAGGGGGCGGATACGCAGTATTTT.

This clone is a singleton in its sample. The chain is built from TRBV28 and TRBJ2-7; 7 nucleotides align to TRBD1. Per germline, CDR1 MDHEN and CDR2 SYDVKM. V trimming: 5 bases; J trimming: 9 bases; junction bases outside the gene matches: 19. The CDR3 length is 16 residues. Here the CDR3 reads CASSQADLRTGSGQYF. The CDR3 nucleotides are TGTGCCAGCAGTCAAGCCGACCTAAGGACAGGAAGCGGGCAGTACTTC.

This chain joins TRBV7-2 and TRBJ1-2, with a weak D call TRBD1 (6 bases). V was trimmed by 7 bases and J by 3 bases, leaving 15 bases between them. Germline V CDR1 and CDR2: SGHTA, FQGNSA. This CDR3 comprises 14 residues. The CDR3 DNA is TGTGCCAGCAACCCCCAGGGGACGGACTATGGCTACACCTTC. Amino acids: CASNPQGTDYGYTF.

The chain carries TRBV2 and TRBJ2-1; 7 bases agree with TRBD2. After removal of 6 bases from V and 6 bases from J, the junction contained 8 bases not matched to a gene. CDR1 is SNHLY and CDR2 is FYNNEI in the germline V gene. This CDR3 has 14 residues. CDR3 DNA sequence: TGTGCCAGCAGCGACTGGACGGGAGGCAATGAGCAGTTCTTC. Translating it yields CASSDWTGGNEQFF.

The chain uses TRBV6-5 and TRBJ2-7, with TRBD1 as a possible D gene (6 bases). Deletions cut 5 bases from V and 0 bases from J, with 11 bases between. The CDR3 is 14 residues long. Germline values: CDR1 MNHEY, CDR2 SVGAGI. In nucleotides, the CDR3 is TGTGCCAGCAGTCGGGACACTAACTCCTACGAGCAGTACTTC. Residues: CASSRDTNSYEQYF.

The chain recombines TRBV19 with TRBJ1-2, with 8 bases that match TRBD1. The CDR3 extends over 13 amino acids. Losses at the gene ends were 5 bases for V and 2 bases for J; bases not matched to a gene: 1. CDR1 and CDR2 from the germline V gene are LNHDA and SQIVND (reference sequence). The CDR3 nucleotides read TGTGCCAGTAGTCGGACAGGGAACTATGGCTACACCTTC. It yields the protein CASSRTGNYGYTF.

The V and J genes are TRBV4-3 and TRBJ2-4, with 7 bases aligning to TRBD2. This CDR3 is built from 14 residues. V shed 0 bases and J 6 bases; nucleotides not matched to a gene: 2. Germline CDR1 is LGHNA and CDR2 is YSLEER. In DNA, the CDR3 is TGCGCCAGCAGCCAAGATTCGGGGGGAAACATTCAGTACTTC. Translation gives CASSQDSGGNIQYF.

This chain connects TRBV10-3 to TRBJ2-3; tentatively, D is TRBD2 (5 bases). The ends were cut back, 8 bases at V and 6 bases at J, with 12 bases in the middle. The CDR3 covers 12 residues. CDR1 and CDR2 (germline): ENHRY, SYGVKD. The CDR3 sequence: CAIRAEVDTQYF. As DNA, the CDR3 is TGTGCCATCCGTGCGGAGGTGGATACGCAGTATTTT.

The rearrangement uses TRBV7-3 and TRBJ2-6; tentatively, D is TRBD2 (5 bases). This CDR3 comprises 18 residues. Trimming took 5 bases from V and 4 from J, leaving 21 bases between them. Germline-derived CDR1 and CDR2 are SGHTA and FQGTGA. CDR3: CASSPPGRRTGGANVLTF. CDR3 nucleotides: TGTGCCAGCAGCCCCCCCGGACGGAGAACGGGAGGGGCCAACGTCCTGACTTTC. Looking up the rest from reference TRBV7-3 and TRBJ2-6 gives the full variable domain: GAGVSQTPSNKVTEKGKYVELRCDPISGHTALYWYRQSLGQGPEFLIYFQGTGAADDSGLPNDRFFAVRPEGSVSTLKIQRTERGDSAVYLCASSPPGRRTGGANVLTFGAGSRLTVL.

The CDR3 loop reads CASSFRTSIMETQYF. The CDR3 nucleotides read TGTGCCAGCAGTTTTAGGACTAGCATTATGGAGACCCAGTACTTC. This chain uses TRBV28 with TRBJ2-5; 8 bases agree with TRBD2. V shed 3 bases and J 5 bases; nucleotides not matched to a gene: 8. Germline CDR1 MDHEN, CDR2 SYDVKM. The CDR3 totals 15 residues.

The V and J genes are TRBV4-3 and TRBJ2-7; 7 nucleotides match TRBD1. CDR1 is LGHNA, CDR2 YSLEER, per germline. The CDR3 covers 16 residues. With 4 bases clipped from V and 2 bases from J, the junction kept 11 bases outside the gene matches. CDR3 protein: CASSPELTGKPYEQYF. The CDR3 DNA reads TGCGCCAGCAGCCCAGAACTGACAGGGAAGCCCTACGAGCAGTACTTC.

This chain connects TRBV5-1 to TRBJ2-5; D gene ambiguous. The CDR3 totals 12 residues. Germline CDR1 and CDR2: SGHRS and YFSETQ. The V end was cut by 5 bases, the J end by 2 bases, with 7 bases between. The CDR3 region is CASSEQQETQYF. CDR3 sequence (DNA): TGCGCCAGCAGTGAACAGCAAGAGACCCAGTACTTC. Based on the CDR3 plus reference TRBV5-1 and TRBJ2-5, the full variable domain is KAGVTQTPRYLIKTRGQQVTLSCSPISGHRSVSWYQQTPGQGLQFLFEYFSETQRNKGNFPGRFSGRQFSNSRSEMNVSTLELGDSALYLCASSEQQETQYFGPGTRLLVL.

This chain joins TRBV28 and TRBJ2-1; 7 bases map to TRBD2. Germline lookup yields CDR1 MDHEN and CDR2 SYDVKM. The CDR3 covers 16 residues. V shed 4 bases and J 1 base; nucleotides not matched to a gene: 7. For the CDR3, the DNA is TGTGCCAGCAGTTCCCTAGCGGCTACGTCCTACAATGAGCAGTTCTTC. Residues: CASSSLAATSYNEQFF.

This chain links TRBV18 with TRBJ1-2; 10 positions agree with TRBD1. The CDR3 is 14 amino acids. Trimming took 3 bases from V and 2 from J; bases not matched to a gene: 0. Germline loops: CDR1 KGHSH, CDR2 LQKENI. CDR3 nucleotides: TGTGCCAGCTCACCGGGACAGGGGAACTATGGCTACACCTTC. It yields the protein CASSPGQGNYGYTF.

This clone was detected only a few times. The chain couples TRBV27 to TRBJ1-2; 8 bases are shared with TRBD1. The CDR3 contains 15 residues. Trimming at V came to 6 bases and at J to 7 bases, leaving 13 bases not matched to a gene. Per germline, CDR1 MNHEY and CDR2 SMNVEV (reference sequence). CDR3 residues: CASRSLTGGGIGYTF. The DNA of the CDR3 is TGTGCCAGCAGGTCCCTCACAGGGGGTGGTATTGGCTACACCTTC.

This clone was seen just once. The V gene is TRBV21-1, the J gene TRBJ2-7; TRBD1 is the table's D call, not checked against the DNA. TRBV21-1 is reported as a pseudogene. The CDR3 is 17 residues long. The CDR3 region has the DNA TGTGCCAGCAGCAAAACTTACAGGGGGCGGTGGACCTACGAGCAGTACTTC. Translated, it gives CASSKTYRGRWTYEQYF.

The chain joins TRBV10-3 to TRBJ1-1; possible D gene TRBD1, 5 bases. This CDR3 spans 14 amino acids. The V and J ends lost 3 bases and 5 bases respectively, with 13 bases between them. Germline CDR1 reads ENHRY; CDR2 reads SYGVKD. The CDR3 loop reads CAISDRATGTEAFF. For the CDR3, the DNA is TGTGCCATCAGTGACAGGGCGACCGGAACTGAAGCTTTCTTT.

The CDR3 bases are TGTGCCAGCAGCCGATCTCGACTAGCGGAGGAGCTGTTTTTT. Translation gives CASSRSRLAEELFF. The chain couples TRBV7-2 to TRBJ2-2; 9 bases line up with TRBD2. The CDR3 totals 14 residues. Germline values: CDR1 SGHTA, CDR2 FQGNSA. The ends lost 5 bases at V and 10 bases at J; junction bases unmatched: 8.

This rearrangement joins TRBV18 to TRBJ1-1; TRBD1 aligns across 8 bases. The CDR3 has 14 amino acids. Germline CDR1 KGHSH, CDR2 LQKENI. Trimming cost V 3 bases and J 5 bases; bases outside gene matches: 5. CDR3 loop: CASSPQGARTEAFF. In DNA, the CDR3 is TGTGCCAGCTCACCTCAGGGGGCGAGGACTGAAGCTTTCTTT.

The V call is TRBV29-1, the J call TRBJ1-1; 9 bases are a match to TRBD1. The CDR3 runs to 11 residues. Per germline, CDR1 SQVTM and CDR2 ANQGSEA. V shed 6 bases, J shed 6 bases, and the junction held 2 bases outside the gene matches. CDR3 amino acids: CSVRTGAEAFF. The CDR3 bases are TGCAGCGTCCGGACAGGGGCTGAAGCTTTCTTT.

The chain couples TRBV15 to TRBJ2-7; 7 bases are shared with TRBD1. Germline values: CDR1 LNHNV, CDR2 YYDKDF (reference sequence). The CDR3 contains 18 residues. With V trimmed by 5 bases and J by 5 bases, 21 bases remained unmatched. The CDR3 sequence is CATSGVVKFPGTENEQYF. The DNA of the CDR3 is TGTGCCACCAGCGGAGTGGTGAAATTCCCCGGGACAGAGAACGAGCAGTACTTC.

This clone was counted between two and nine times. This chain links TRBV10-3 with TRBJ2-7; D perhaps matches TRBD2 (5 bases). The CDR3 covers 11 residues. V dropped 4 bases and J dropped 7 bases, with 8 bases sitting between them. CDR1 ENHRY and CDR2 SYGVKD come from the germline V gene. The CDR3 region is CAISGPGEQYF. The CDR3 coding sequence is TGTGCCATCAGTGGCCCGGGGGAGCAGTACTTC.

This clone was counted only a few times. The V call is TRBV4-3, the J call TRBJ1-6; D not certain. Germline loops: CDR1 LGHNA, CDR2 YSLEER. V lost 0 bases, J lost 0 bases, and 6 bases lay in between. This CDR3 is built from 16 residues. The CDR3 DNA reads TGCGCCAGCAGCCAAGATCCGAGCTCCTATAATTCACCCCTCCACTTT. It is translated as CASSQDPSSYNSPLHF.

This rearrangement joins TRBV4-2 to TRBJ1-3; D ambiguous. This CDR3 is built from 17 residues. V was cut by 3 bases and J by 0 bases, with 15 bases left in between. Germline CDR1 reads LGHNA; CDR2 reads YNFKEQ. The CDR3 region is CASSQFPTASSGNTIYF. As DNA, the CDR3 is TGTGCCAGCAGCCAGTTTCCTACAGCTTCCTCTGGAAACACCATATATTTT.

V usage is TRBV28 and J usage is TRBJ2-1; 8 bases match TRBD2. The V gene end was trimmed by 5 bases and the J gene end by 8 bases; junction bases not matched to a gene: 8. Germline CDR1 is MDHEN and CDR2 is SYDVKM. The CDR3 is 14 amino acids. The CDR3 sequence: CASSPPGLVYEQFF. CDR3 sequence (DNA): TGTGCCAGCAGTCCCCCGGGACTAGTATATGAGCAGTTCTTC.

The rearrangement uses TRBV7-6 and TRBJ2-1, with TRBD1 matching over 10 bases. Per germline, CDR1 SGHVS and CDR2 FNYEAQ. This CDR3 spans 17 amino acids. Trimming removed 5 bases from V and 10 bases from J; junction bases left unmatched: 17. The CDR3 DNA follows: TGTGCCAGCAGCCGTTCCGCCGGGACAGGGGCGGCCCTAGAGCAGTTCTTC. It specifies CASSRSAGTGAALEQFF.

This chain connects TRBV5-1 to TRBJ1-1, with D possibly TRBD1 on 5 matching bases. V gave up 3 bases and J gave up 0 bases, with 6 bases separating them. The CDR3 totals 13 residues. The V gene's germline CDR1 is SGHRS and CDR2 YFSETQ. CDR3 sequence: CASSSGMNTEAFF. The CDR3 nucleotides read TGCGCCAGCAGCTCAGGGATGAACACTGAAGCTTTCTTT.

The rearrangement uses TRBV19 and TRBJ2-1, with a weak D call TRBD2 (5 bases). Deletions cut 4 bases from V and 10 bases from J, with 8 bases between. Germline-derived CDR1 and CDR2 are LNHDA and SQIVND (reference sequence). This CDR3 region has 11 residues. The CDR3 protein is CASSRTGEQFF. The CDR3, as DNA: TGTGCCAGTAGTAGAACGGGGGAGCAGTTCTTC.

DNA for the CDR3: TGTGCCAGCAGCTTAGTGGCCGGGTCGATAACCGATGAGCAGTTCTTC. Translating it yields CASSLVAGSITDEQFF. The V and J genes are TRBV11-2 and TRBJ2-1; no clear D gene. Germline V CDR1 and CDR2: SGHAT, FQNNGV. Trimming pared 1 base from V and 8 bases from J, leaving 18 bases between. This CDR3 comprises 16 residues.

The genes are TRBV21-1 and TRBJ2-7; the table's D call of TRBD2 was not tested on the DNA. TRBV21-1 is classified as a pseudogene. The CDR3 runs to 12 residues. CDR3 bases: TGTGCCAGCAGCCGGTCCACCTACGAGCAGTACTTC. It translates to CASSRSTYEQYF.

The rearrangement uses TRBV10-2 and TRBJ1-2; D is unclear. Deletions cut 2 bases from V and 7 bases from J, with 17 bases between. Germline lookup yields CDR1 WSHSY and CDR2 SAAADI. This CDR3 has 15 residues. CDR3: CASSEPGNLLIGYTF. CDR3 nucleotide sequence: TGCGCCAGCAGTGAGCCGGGTAACCTCCTCATTGGCTACACCTTC.